The 30 T cell receptor beta chains below all came from one sample that was sequenced in a study of blood T cell repertoires in COVID-19. Data came from immunoSEQ multiplex PCR; TCRdb stores just in-frame clones and leaves some out. The sample has approximately 210,000 clones; over 75% are singletons. Sequencing was done on a sample of peripheral blood. These receptor sequences come from a human donor in a cohort sampled during active COVID-19.

The chain joins TRBV7-2 to TRBJ2-7; D unresolved. The CDR3 extends over 12 amino acids. Germline V gene sequence: CDR1 SGHTA, CDR2 FQGNSA. Trimming removed 3 bases from V and 2 bases from J, with 5 bases in between. For the CDR3, the DNA is TGTGCCAGCAGCTTCAGGACCTACGAGCAGTACTTC. This gives the protein CASSFRTYEQYF.

The V and J genes are TRBV3-1 (or the pseudogene TRBV3-2) and TRBJ2-3, with 7 bases that match TRBD2. After removal of 1 base from V and 4 bases from J, the junction contained 8 bases not matched to a gene. The CDR3 consists of 16 residues. Germline V CDR1 and CDR2: LGHDT, YNNKEL (reference sequence). The CDR3 spells CASSQGRGRGADTQYF. In DNA, the CDR3 is TGTGCCAGCAGCCAAGGCCGGGGGAGGGGAGCAGATACGCAGTATTTT.

This chain uses TRBV19 with TRBJ1-5; TRBD1 aligns across 10 bases. Germline trimming cut 9 bases from V and 6 bases from J; bases unmatched to any gene: 5. This CDR3 has 13 residues. Per germline, CDR1 LNHDA and CDR2 SQIVND (reference sequence). The CDR3 DNA reads as TGTGCCAGCGGGACAGGGGTCGTTCAGCCCCAGCATTTT. It codes for CASGTGVVQPQHF. The full variable domain, its missing parts supplied by reference TRBV19 and TRBJ1-5, is DGGITQSPKYLFRKEGQNVTLSCEQNLNHDAMYWYRQDPGQGLRLIYYSQIVNDFQKGDIAEGYSVSREKKESFPLTVTSAQKNPTAFYLCASGTGVVQPQHFGDGTRLSIL.

The chain recombines TRBV10-3 with TRBJ1-2, with 7 bases lining up with TRBD1. The CDR3 length is 13 residues. The germline V gene encodes CDR1 ENHRY and CDR2 SYGVKD. After removal of 3 bases from V and 4 bases from J, the junction contained 2 bases not matched to a gene. CDR3 coding DNA: TGTGCCATCAGTGATGGGACAGCCTATGGCTACACCTTC. This codes for CAISDGTAYGYTF.

The chain joins TRBV5-1 to TRBJ1-3; TRBD1 matches at 9 bases. CDR1 SGHRS and CDR2 YFSETQ come from the germline V gene. The CDR3 spans 16 residues. With V trimmed by 4 bases and J by 4 bases, 9 bases remained unmatched. CDR3 nucleotide sequence: TGCGCCAGCAGCAACTTACAGGGGGCGCGGGGAAACACCATATATTTT. Translation: CASSNLQGARGNTIYF.

CDR3 sequence (DNA): TGCAGCGTTGGGAGCTCCTATAATTCACCCCTCCACTTT. It specifies CSVGSSYNSPLHF. The chain has TRBV29-1 and TRBJ1-6; D remains ambiguous. From germline, CDR1 is SQVTM and CDR2 ANQGSEA. V lost 4 bases, J lost 0 bases, and 4 bases lay in between. This CDR3 spans 13 amino acids.

This clone was picked up one time. V is TRBV9 and J is TRBJ1-2, with D tentatively TRBD1 (5 bases). The CDR3 length is 16 residues. Germline V gene sequence: CDR1 SGDLS, CDR2 YYNGEE. V lost 0 bases to trimming and J lost 2 bases, with 14 bases between them. This chain's CDR3 is CASSVEPREVNYGYTF. CDR3 DNA: TGTGCCAGCAGCGTAGAGCCCAGGGAGGTGAACTATGGCTACACCTTC.

This clone has ten or more counts. The chain couples TRBV28 to TRBJ2-3; TRBD2 is a possible D gene (5 bases). V shed 6 bases and J shed 4 bases, with 14 bases lying between them. Germline V CDR1 and CDR2: MDHEN, SYDVKM. This CDR3 is built from 14 residues. The CDR3 spells CASRPLEGPDTQYF. The CDR3 bases are TGTGCCAGCAGGCCACTAGAAGGCCCAGATACGCAGTATTTT.

V usage is TRBV5-1 and J usage is TRBJ2-3, with D perhaps TRBD2 (5 bases). The ends were cut back, 7 bases at V and 5 bases at J, with 17 bases in the middle. CDR3 size: 14 residues. Per germline, CDR1 SGHRS and CDR2 YFSETQ. The CDR3 region is CASFIEGRGDTQYF. In nucleotides, the CDR3 is TGCGCCAGCTTTATCGAGGGCCGTGGAGATACGCAGTATTTT.

This rearrangement joins TRBV30 to TRBJ2-5, with 7 bases identical to TRBD2. The CDR3 is 17 residues long. The V and J ends lost 2 bases and 0 bases, in that order; junction bases with no gene match: 12. The germline CDR1 and CDR2 sequences are GTSNPN and SVGIG (reference sequence). As DNA, the CDR3 is TGTGCCTGGAGTACCCGTCGGACTAGAGAGTACCAAGAGACCCAGTACTTC. Its protein is CAWSTRRTREYQETQYF.

This rearrangement joins TRBV6-5 to TRBJ2-7; D might be TRBD1 (5 bases). The CDR3 sequence is 11 residues long. Trimming removed 6 bases from V and 7 bases from J, with 10 bases in between. CDR1 is MNHEY and CDR2 is SVGAGI in the germline V gene. DNA for the CDR3: TGTGCCAGCAGGGGGCTGAATGAGCAGTACTTC. Encoded protein: CASRGLNEQYF.

The CDR3 DNA reads TGTGCCACCAGTGATTCAGGCCTGCATCACACCGGGGAGCTGTTTTTT. Translation: CATSDSGLHHTGELFF. The gene calls are TRBV24-1 and TRBJ2-2, with D unresolved. The CDR3 covers 16 residues. V was shortened by 2 bases and J by 3 bases, with 12 bases between the two germline ends. Germline V CDR1 and CDR2: KGHDR, SFDVKD.

The rearrangement uses TRBV7-9 and TRBJ2-3, with 7 nucleotides matching TRBD2. CDR1 and CDR2 (germline): SEHNR, FQNEAQ (reference sequence). With 5 bases clipped from V and 0 bases from J, the junction kept 5 bases outside the gene matches. The CDR3 is made up of 15 amino acids. The CDR3, as DNA: TGTGCCAGCAGCGCCCCTAGCGGTAGCACAGATACGCAGTATTTT. This gives the protein CASSAPSGSTDTQYF.

This chain links TRBV12-3 or TRBV12-4 with TRBJ2-7; TRBD2 agrees at 8 bases. The CDR3 runs 12 residues. V dropped 6 bases and J dropped 6; count of bases not matched to a gene: 4. As DNA, the CDR3 is TGTGCCAGCAGCCAGGGACTAGTCGAGCAGTACTTC. Translating it yields CASSQGLVEQYF.

CDR3 residues: CASSLVFHGAGELFF. CDR3 in DNA: TGTGCCAGCAGCTTAGTTTTCCACGGGGCCGGGGAGCTGTTTTTT. The chain recombines TRBV7-2 with TRBJ2-2; tentatively, D is TRBD2 (5 bases). CDR3 length equals 15 residues. The V end was cut by 1 base, the J end by 6 bases, with 12 bases between. CDR1 and CDR2 from the germline V gene are SGHTA and FQGNSA.

The chain joins TRBV6-6 to TRBJ2-1; TRBD2 might be the D (6 bases). The CDR3 contains 13 residues. Trimming cost V 8 bases and J 7 bases, with 15 bases left between them. Germline CDR1 and CDR2: MNHNY and SVGAGI (reference sequence). CDR3 sequence (DNA): TGTGCCAGCGAGGGGAGGCCGTTAAATGAGCAGTTCTTC. It codes for CASEGRPLNEQFF.

The CDR3, as DNA: TGCGCCAGCAGCTTGGAGGGGACTAGCAGGATAGAGACCCAGTACTTC. Amino acids: CASSLEGTSRIETQYF. This rearrangement joins TRBV5-1 to TRBJ2-5, with TRBD2 identical over 9 bases. V trimming: 0 bases; J trimming: 4 bases; junction bases outside the gene matches: 7. CDR3 length: 16 amino acids. CDR1 and CDR2 from the germline V gene are SGHRS and YFSETQ.

This clone was recorded a few times. The rearrangement uses TRBV7-2 and TRBJ1-2; possibly TRBD1 for D (6 bases). Trimming pared 8 bases from V and 4 bases from J, leaving 17 bases between. The CDR3 runs 14 residues. Germline CDR1 SGHTA, CDR2 FQGNSA. CDR3 loop: CASAPGGGVYGYTF. CDR3 nucleotides: TGTGCCAGCGCGCCGGGCGGGGGCGTCTATGGCTACACCTTC.

The V gene is TRBV18, the J gene TRBJ1-5, with D possibly being TRBD1 (5 bases). CDR3 length: 13 residues. V lost 5 bases and J 5 bases, leaving 10 bases between the germline ends. Germline CDR1 is KGHSH and CDR2 is LQKENI. The CDR3 region is CASSIRADQPQHF. The CDR3 bases are TGTGCCAGCTCAATCAGGGCAGATCAGCCCCAGCATTTT.

About this clone: The sample holds other DNA sequences that translate to the same CDR3. The V gene is TRBV7-2, the J gene TRBJ2-5, with TRBD2 matching 9 bases. The germline gives CDR1 SGHTA, CDR2 FQGNSA. Unmatched junction bases numbered 11, after V lost 8 bases and J lost 4 bases. This CDR3 has 15 amino acids. The CDR3 here is CASRGGRGRGETQYF. Here the CDR3 DNA reads TGTGCCAGCCGAGGGGGTCGCGGGAGGGGAGAGACCCAGTACTTC.

The rearrangement uses TRBV30 and TRBJ2-1, with D tentatively TRBD2 (5 bases). CDR3 size: 13 residues. The V and J ends lost 4 bases and 15 bases respectively, with 22 bases between them. Germline CDR1 is GTSNPN and CDR2 is SVGIG (reference sequence). The CDR3 is CAWISGLGLYGFF. The DNA for the CDR3 is TGTGCCTGGATCAGCGGCCTAGGTCTCTATGGGTTCTTC.

V and J are TRBV19 and TRBJ1-2; tentative D call: TRBD1 (6 bases). This CDR3 has 14 residues. The germline CDR1 and CDR2 sequences are LNHDA and SQIVND (reference sequence). V shed 5 bases and J shed 3 bases, with 13 bases lying between them. CDR3 nucleotide sequence: TGTGCCAGTAGTTTTCTTGGACAGTACTATGGCTACACCTTC. It codes for CASSFLGQYYGYTF.

The V and J genes are TRBV5-5 and TRBJ2-7, with TRBD2 matching over 9 bases. CDR3 length: 16 amino acids. Trimming cost V 0 bases and J 3 bases; bases outside gene matches: 7. The germline V gene has CDR1 SGHKS and CDR2 YYEKEE (reference sequence). The CDR3 loop is CASSLASASGNYEQYF. The DNA for the CDR3 is TGTGCCAGCAGCTTGGCCTCAGCTAGCGGGAACTACGAGCAGTACTTC.

The chain links TRBV30 to TRBJ2-7; D ambiguous. The CDR3 contains 13 residues. CDR1 is GTSNPN, CDR2 SVGIG, per germline (reference sequence). The V end was cut by 6 bases, the J end by 7 bases, with 19 bases between. The CDR3 sequence is CACNYRSFGEQYF. CDR3 DNA: TGTGCCTGCAACTATCGGAGCTTTGGGGAGCAGTACTTC. Full variable domain (remainder filled in from reference TRBV30 and TRBJ2-7): SQTIHQWPATLVQPVGSPLSLECTVEGTSNPNLYWYRQAAGRGLQLLFYSVGIGQISSEVPQNLSASRPQDRQFILSSKKLLLSDSGFYLCACNYRSFGEQYFGPGTRLTVT.

The chain uses TRBV29-1 and TRBJ1-1; D unclear. Germline V lookup: CDR1 SQVTM, CDR2 ANQGSEA. V gave up 8 bases and J gave up 6 bases, with 16 bases separating them. The CDR3 sequence is 12 residues long. DNA for the CDR3: TGCAGCACGGACGGCGCAGGTCCTGAAGCTTTCTTT. Its protein is CSTDGAGPEAFF.

This chain uses TRBV6-5 with TRBJ1-1, with D tentatively TRBD1 (5 bases). The V gene lost 8 bases and the J gene lost 0 bases, with 13 bases spanning the gap. CDR1 MNHEY and CDR2 SVGAGI come from the germline V gene. The length of the CDR3 is 14 residues. The CDR3 bases are TGTGCCAGCGGAGACAGCCTCATGAACACTGAAGCTTTCTTT. Amino acid sequence: CASGDSLMNTEAFF.

At least ten counts were recorded for this clone. This rearrangement joins TRBV2 to TRBJ2-7; D unclear. Trimming left V 1 base short and J 7 bases short, with 11 bases between. CDR1 SNHLY and CDR2 FYNNEI come from the germline V gene. This CDR3 is built from 13 residues. CDR3 amino acids: CASSEGAPWEQYF. The CDR3 DNA reads as TGTGCCAGCAGTGAAGGGGCTCCGTGGGAGCAGTACTTC.

This chain uses TRBV30 with TRBJ1-5; TRBD1 matches 8 bases. Germline V gene data show CDR1 as GTSNPN and CDR2 as SVGIG (reference sequence). V lost 0 bases and J lost 1; bases outside the gene matches: 5. The length of the CDR3 is 16 residues. Here the CDR3 reads CAWSVQGARSNQPQHF. CDR3 sequence (DNA): TGTGCCTGGAGTGTTCAGGGGGCCAGGAGCAATCAGCCCCAGCATTTT.

The J gene is TRBJ2-7, the V gene TRBV27, with D possibly TRBD1 on 8 matching bases. The germline V gene has CDR1 MNHEY and CDR2 SMNVEV (reference sequence). Trimming removed 5 bases at V and 5 bases at J, with 16 bases between. The CDR3 is made up of 14 amino acids. The CDR3 region is CASSPRTGRDEQYF. Here the CDR3 DNA reads TGTGCCAGCAGTCCCCGGACAGGGAGGGACGAGCAGTACTTC.

The chain combines TRBV4-3 with TRBJ1-1, with 7 positions matching TRBD1. Germline trimming cut 8 bases from V and 1 base from J; bases unmatched to any gene: 4. The germline CDR1 and CDR2 sequences are LGHNA and YSLEER. The CDR3 totals 13 residues. CDR3 nucleotide sequence: TGCGCCAGCGGCGGGACAGCGAACACTGAAGCTTTCTTT. Translated, it gives CASGGTANTEAFF.